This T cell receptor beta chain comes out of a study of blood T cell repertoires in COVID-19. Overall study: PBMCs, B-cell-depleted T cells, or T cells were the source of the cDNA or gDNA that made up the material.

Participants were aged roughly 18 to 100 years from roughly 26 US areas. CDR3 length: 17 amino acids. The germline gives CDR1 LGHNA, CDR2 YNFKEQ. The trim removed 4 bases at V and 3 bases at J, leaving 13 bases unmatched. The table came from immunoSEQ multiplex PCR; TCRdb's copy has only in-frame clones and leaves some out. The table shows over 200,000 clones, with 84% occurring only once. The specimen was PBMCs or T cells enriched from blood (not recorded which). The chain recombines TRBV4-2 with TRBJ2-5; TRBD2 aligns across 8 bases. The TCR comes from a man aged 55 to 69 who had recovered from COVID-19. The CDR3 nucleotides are TGTGCCAGCAGCCTCCCTCCCGGAAGCGGGGGCAAAGAGACCCAGTACTTC. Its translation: CASSLPPGSGGKETQYF.